One sample yielded the 26 T cell receptor beta chains listed below, sequenced in a study of T-cell reconstitution after alpha-beta-depleted transplantation in children. Library preparation (for TCRbeta) was performed with unique molecular identifiers. TCRdb analysed the PCR reads with MiXCR anew, one entry per CDR3 protein. In the table there are a few hundred thousand distinct CDR3 sequences, approximately 10% of which are singletons. Material: PBMCs from the stem cell graft donor, obtained from the stem cell graft. Every receptor here comes from a human donor who donated a stem cell graft to a child with acute myeloid leukemia.

This clonotype was seen many times. The V gene is TRBV20-1, the J gene TRBJ2-3; D ambiguous. The CDR3 covers 13 residues. Looked up from germline, CDR1 is DFQATT and CDR2 is SNEGSKA (reference sequence). Trimming pared 1 base from V and 5 bases from J, leaving 10 bases between. The CDR3 bases are TGCAGTGCTAGAGGTAGCCACAAAGATACGCAGTATTTT. Translating gives CSARGSHKDTQYF.

J is TRBJ2-3 and V is TRBV6-1; 13 nucleotides agree with TRBD2. The CDR3 length is 16 residues. The V segment lost 4 bases and the J segment 2 bases; nucleotides outside the gene matches: 3. CDR1 and CDR2 from the germline V gene are MNHNS and SASEGT. CDR3 nucleotides: TGTGCCAGCAGTGCGGGACTAGCGGGGTTCACAGATACGCAGTATTTT. This sequence encodes CASSAGLAGFTDTQYF.

This rearrangement joins TRBV29-1 to TRBJ1-3; unclear D gene. Germline V gives CDR1 SQVTM, CDR2 ANQGSEA. V was cut by 8 bases and J by 0 bases, with 5 bases left in between. This CDR3 is built from 11 residues. DNA for the CDR3: TGCAGCCTAGCCTCTGGAAACACCATATATTTT. Translating gives CSLASGNTIYF.

As to this clonotype: A single base separates this from a much larger clone, so it may be a read error. V is TRBV19 and J is TRBJ2-1; 7 nucleotides agree with TRBD2. V lost 2 bases to trimming and J lost 3 bases; unmatched junction nucleotides: 7. CDR3 size: 16 residues. The germline gives CDR1 LNHDA, CDR2 SQIVND (reference sequence). This CDR3 is CASSIFIGRIYNEQFF. The DNA of the CDR3 is TGTGCCAGTAGTATATTCATCGGGAGGATCTACAATGAGCAGTTCTTC.

This clonotype was picked up a small number of times. V usage is TRBV20-1 and J usage is TRBJ2-7; 9 nucleotides align to TRBD2. Germline V gene lookup returns CDR1 DFQATT and CDR2 SNEGSKA (reference sequence). V was pared by 3 bases and J by 2 bases, with 11 bases of the junction left unmatched. There are 16 residues in the CDR3. In nucleotides, the CDR3 is TGCAGTGCTAGGGGTCGGACTAGCGAACACCCCTACGAGCAGTACTTC. This encodes CSARGRTSEHPYEQYF.

This clonotype was observed at least ten times. For the CDR3, the DNA is TGCAGTGCGTATGACACAGGGGCTCGAGCTTTCTTT. Translation gives CSAYDTGARAFF. The chain joins TRBV20-1 to TRBJ1-1; 7 nucleotides line up with TRBD1. The CDR3 is made up of 12 amino acids. V lost 6 bases, J lost 10 bases, and 11 bases stayed unmatched. The germline V gene encodes CDR1 DFQATT and CDR2 SNEGSKA (reference sequence).

In its sample, this clonotype was seen many times. The V call is TRBV14, the J call TRBJ1-3, with D unclear. The CDR3 covers 14 residues. The germline V gene has CDR1 SGHDN and CDR2 FVKESK. V was cut by 4 bases and J by 3 bases, with 10 bases left in between. The DNA of the CDR3 is TGTGCCAGCAGCCCTAGGACCTATGGAAACACCATATATTTT. It specifies CASSPRTYGNTIYF.

V usage is TRBV5-1 and J usage is TRBJ2-1; 9 nucleotides agree with TRBD1. From germline, CDR1 is SGHRS and CDR2 YFSETQ. The CDR3 is 15 amino acids. V shed 4 bases and J 6 bases; nucleotides not matched to a gene: 8. The CDR3 DNA reads as TGCGCCAGCAGCCGCGGGACAGGGACCCCCAATGAGCAGTTCTTC. Protein: CASSRGTGTPNEQFF. Together with reference TRBV5-1 and TRBJ2-1, the CDR3 gives the full variable domain: KAGVTQTPRYLIKTRGQQVTLSCSPISGHRSVSWYQQTPGQGLQFLFEYFSETQRNKGNFPGRFSGRQFSNSRSEMNVSTLELGDSALYLCASSRGTGTPNEQFFGPGTRLTVL.

In this sample, this clonotype turned up a few times. The chain links TRBV10-3 to TRBJ1-3, with TRBD1 matching over 8 bases. Germline V gene sequence: CDR1 ENHRY, CDR2 SYGVKD. This CDR3 is built from 14 residues. V gave up 5 bases and J gave up 4 bases; unmatched junction bases: 4. CDR3 in DNA: TGTGCCATCAGTACAGGGGGAGCAGGAAACACCATATATTTT. This gives the protein CAISTGGAGNTIYF.

This clonotype was detected ten times or more. This chain connects TRBV25-1 to TRBJ2-7; D unclear. The ends were cut back, 3 bases at V and 3 bases at J, with 6 bases in the middle. The V gene's germline CDR1 is MGHDK and CDR2 SYGVNS. The CDR3 contains 12 residues. The DNA for the CDR3 is TGTGCCAGCAGTGACGGTCGCTACGAGCAGTACTTC. This codes for CASSDGRYEQYF.

The sample holds a few counts of this clonotype. The chain is built from TRBV7-8 and TRBJ1-2; D ambiguous. The CDR3 has 14 amino acids. V lost 1 base to trimming and J lost 2 bases, with 8 bases between them. Germline loops: CDR1 SGHVS, CDR2 FQNEAQ. The CDR3 loop reads CASSLETANYGYTF. The CDR3 DNA is TGTGCCAGCAGCTTAGAGACGGCGAACTATGGCTACACCTTC.

This clonotype was counted at least ten times. V and J are TRBV25-1 and TRBJ2-4, with 9 bases matching TRBD2. Looked up from germline, CDR1 is MGHDK and CDR2 is SYGVNS. CDR3 length: 17 amino acids. V gave up 1 base and J gave up 3 bases; unmatched junction bases: 7. For the CDR3, the DNA is TGTGCCAGCAGTGAATTCATAGCGGGAGAGGTCAAAAACATTCAGTACTTC. Translating it yields CASSEFIAGEVKNIQYF.

Many counts were recorded for this clonotype. The V call is TRBV20-1, the J call TRBJ2-7; tentatively, D is TRBD2 (6 bases). CDR1 DFQATT and CDR2 SNEGSKA come from the germline V gene (reference sequence). V dropped 6 bases and J dropped 0 bases, with 12 bases sitting between them. The CDR3 has 13 amino acids. Here the CDR3 DNA reads TGCAGTGCGCATTCTAGCGACTCCTACGAGCAGTACTTC. Its translation: CSAHSSDSYEQYF.

In this sample, this clonotype turned up many times. V and J are TRBV9 and TRBJ2-1; the D is unclear. V was trimmed by 3 bases and J by 0 bases, leaving 10 bases between them. This CDR3 has 15 residues. Looked up from germline, CDR1 is SGDLS and CDR2 is YYNGEE. For the CDR3, the DNA is TGTGCCAGCAGCGCGTTGACGGCCTCCTACAATGAGCAGTTCTTC. It translates to CASSALTASYNEQFF.

The chain carries TRBV5-1 and TRBJ2-1; D possibly matches TRBD1 or TRBD2 (5 bases each). CDR1 SGHRS and CDR2 YFSETQ come from the germline V gene. Trimming left V 3 bases short and J 4 bases short, with 8 bases between. This CDR3 region has 13 residues. The CDR3: CASSSGAYNEQFF. The CDR3, as DNA: TGCGCCAGCAGCTCCGGGGCTTACAATGAGCAGTTCTTC.

This chain uses TRBV5-1 with TRBJ2-3, with a tentative D call TRBD1 (6 bases). Germline V gene lookup returns CDR1 SGHRS and CDR2 YFSETQ. V was cut by 4 bases and J by 4 bases, with 16 bases left in between. The length of the CDR3 is 15 residues. CDR3: CASSTKDRTADTQYF. In DNA, the CDR3 is TGCGCCAGCAGCACGAAGGACAGAACCGCAGATACGCAGTATTTT. Complete variable domain (other parts from reference TRBV5-1 and TRBJ2-3): KAGVTQTPRYLIKTRGQQVTLSCSPISGHRSVSWYQQTPGQGLQFLFEYFSETQRNKGNFPGRFSGRQFSNSRSEMNVSTLELGDSALYLCASSTKDRTADTQYFGPGTRLTVL.

This clonotype has a count of ten or more. CDR3 residues: CASSLAQGKAFF. In nucleotides, the CDR3 is TGTGCCAGCAGCTTAGCGCAGGGTAAAGCTTTCTTT. The rearrangement uses TRBV7-8 and TRBJ1-1, with D perhaps TRBD1 (5 bases). Germline-derived CDR1 and CDR2 are SGHVS and FQNEAQ. The CDR3 consists of 12 residues. V lost 0 bases and J lost 9, with 8 bases in between.

This chain links TRBV12-3 or TRBV12-4 with TRBJ2-1; D uncertain. The CDR3 consists of 16 residues. V lost 5 bases and J 1 base, leaving 15 bases between the germline ends. CDR3 sequence reads: CASSPRGSGSYNEQFF. The DNA for the CDR3 is TGTGCCAGCAGTCCCCGTGGGTCTGGGTCCTACAATGAGCAGTTCTTC.

This clonotype came up a few times. V and J are TRBV12-3 or TRBV12-4 and TRBJ1-1, with 10 bases matching TRBD1. The V gene end was trimmed by 3 bases and the J gene end by 4 bases; junction bases not matched to a gene: 11. The CDR3 covers 17 residues. Here the CDR3 DNA reads TGTGCCAGCAGTTTCGGCTGGGGACAGGGGTTGGGCACTGAAGCTTTCTTT. The encoded protein is CASSFGWGQGLGTEAFF.

This clonotype was seen a handful of times. The chain's CDR3 is CSVEGFSGNTIYF. CDR3 nucleotide sequence: TGCAGCGTTGAGGGCTTCTCTGGAAACACCATATATTTT. The V gene is TRBV29-1, the J gene TRBJ1-3; D not certain. CDR1 SQVTM and CDR2 ANQGSEA come from the germline V gene. Trimming took off 3 bases at V and 0 bases at J, with 6 bases between the two ends. This CDR3 spans 13 amino acids. Full variable domain (missing parts from reference TRBV29-1 and TRBJ1-3): SAVISQKPSRDICQRGTSLTIQCQVDSQVTMMFWYRQQPGQSLTLIATANQGSEATYESGFVIDKFPISRPNLTFSTLTVSNMSPEDSSIYLCSVEGFSGNTIYFGEGSWLTVV.

This chain links TRBV12-3 or TRBV12-4 with TRBJ1-1; no firm D call. Trimming removed 6 bases at V and 2 bases at J, with 10 bases between. The CDR3 has 13 residues. CDR3 loop: CASSNKGNTEAFF. In DNA form, the CDR3 reads TGTGCCAGCAGCAACAAGGGAAACACTGAAGCTTTCTTT.

This clonotype occurred a few times. The chain has TRBV5-6 and TRBJ1-3, with D possibly being TRBD1 (6 bases). CDR3 length equals 15 residues. Germline lookup yields CDR1 SGHDT and CDR2 YYEEEE. Trimming pared 4 bases from V and 4 bases from J, leaving 15 bases between. The CDR3 reads CASSRWGAEGNTIYF. CDR3 in DNA: TGTGCCAGCAGCCGATGGGGGGCGGAAGGAAACACCATATATTTT.

This clonotype has more than one count but fewer than ten. V usage is TRBV5-1 and J usage is TRBJ2-3, with TRBD2 identical over 10 bases. V gave up 4 bases and J gave up 3 bases; unmatched junction bases: 11. CDR1 is SGHRS and CDR2 is YFSETQ in the germline V gene. The CDR3 runs to 17 residues. The CDR3 nucleotides are TGCGCCAGCAGCCCGCCCCTCACTAGCGGGACGACAGATACGCAGTATTTT. It codes for CASSPPLTSGTTDTQYF.

This clonotype showed up just a few times. The chain carries TRBV5-1 and TRBJ2-7, with D perhaps TRBD1 (6 bases). CDR1 and CDR2 (germline): SGHRS, YFSETQ. This CDR3 has 15 residues. Deletions cut 4 bases from V and 0 bases from J, with 14 bases between. CDR3 nucleotide sequence: TGCGCCAGCAGCCGGACAGACTTAAACTCCTACGAGCAGTACTTC. This codes for CASSRTDLNSYEQYF. Using reference TRBV5-1 and TRBJ2-7 for the parts outside the CDR3, the full variable domain is KAGVTQTPRYLIKTRGQQVTLSCSPISGHRSVSWYQQTPGQGLQFLFEYFSETQRNKGNFPGRFSGRQFSNSRSEMNVSTLELGDSALYLCASSRTDLNSYEQYFGPGTRLTVT.

The chain employs TRBV7-8 and TRBJ1-2; 8 nucleotides line up with TRBD1. The CDR3 totals 14 residues. Germline lookup yields CDR1 SGHVS and CDR2 FQNEAQ. V lost 3 bases, J lost 8 bases, and 8 bases stayed unmatched. CDR3 sequence: CASSLVVAGGGYTF. The CDR3 DNA reads as TGTGCCAGCAGCTTGGTTGTCGCAGGGGGCGGCTACACCTTC. The entire variable domain, with the rest obtained from reference TRBV7-8 and TRBJ1-2, is as follows: GAGVSQSPRYKVAKRGQDVALRCDPISGHVSLFWYQQALGQGPEFLTYFQNEAQLDKSGLPSDRFFAERPEGSVSTLKIQRTQQEDSAVYLCASSLVVAGGGYTFGSGTRLTVV.

The chain has TRBV7-3 and TRBJ2-2, with a tentative D call TRBD1 (6 bases). Germline V CDR1 and CDR2: SGHTA, FQGTGA. There are 12 residues in the CDR3. With 8 bases removed from V and 6 bases from J, the gap between germline ends came to 10 bases. The CDR3 region has the DNA TGTGCCAGCGGCCGGACAGCCGGGGAGCTGTTTTTT. Its translation is CASGRTAGELFF.